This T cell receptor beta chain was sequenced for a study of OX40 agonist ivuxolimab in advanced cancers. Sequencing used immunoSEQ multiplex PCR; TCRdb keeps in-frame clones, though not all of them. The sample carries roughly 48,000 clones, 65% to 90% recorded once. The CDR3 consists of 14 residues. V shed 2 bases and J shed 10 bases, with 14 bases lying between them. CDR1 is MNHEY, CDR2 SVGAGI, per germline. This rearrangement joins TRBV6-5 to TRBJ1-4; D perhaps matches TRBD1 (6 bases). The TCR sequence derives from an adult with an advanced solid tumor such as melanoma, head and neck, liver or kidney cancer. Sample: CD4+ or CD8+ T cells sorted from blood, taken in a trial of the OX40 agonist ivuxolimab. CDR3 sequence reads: CASSYADSIGKLFF. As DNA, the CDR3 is TGTGCCAGCAGTTACGCGGACAGTATTGGAAAACTGTTTTTT.